This T cell receptor beta chain was retrieved from a study of shared clonotypes between healthy human individuals. General study results and limits: Investigators collected only blood, and repertoires in tissues likely differ. Researchers found naive subsets generally carried larger estimated richness than memory subsets.

The method was immunoSEQ multiplex PCR; TCRdb's version includes in-frame clones alone and lacks a portion of them. In the table there are about 2.4 million clones, more than 85% of which are singletons. The split of CD4+ cells yielded CD45RA+ naive and CD45RA-negative memory subsets. V shed 8 bases and J shed 6 bases, with 11 bases lying between them. The CDR3 consists of 11 residues. Germline V gene lookup returns CDR1 MDHEN and CDR2 SYDVKM. Concerning this clone itself: What it binds is not known.

Material: naive CD4+ T cells from PBMCs. Subset defined: CD45RA+ positively selected. The chain employs TRBV28 and TRBJ2-7, with D unresolved. The clonotype comes from a young man in good health. Some clones in this sample may be carry-over from other donors' samples. Here the CDR3 DNA reads TGTGCCAGCCGCCTGGTGGCCGAGCAGTACTTC. Translation gives CASRLVAEQYF.